One sample yielded the 26 T cell receptor beta chains listed below, sequenced in a study of blood T cell repertoires in COVID-19. Measured with immunoSEQ multiplex PCR; TCRdb has only the in-frame clones, and not every one. The repertoire holds some 450,000 clones, more than 70% seen once, with 10% to 15% in the top ten. Sequencing was performed on peripheral blood. The receptors derive from a woman aged 45-59 years with COVID-19, enrolled during active disease.

In this sample, this clone turned up a few times. This CDR3 is CASSLAHGRSGDEQFF. The CDR3 nucleotides are TGCGCCAGCAGCTTGGCCCATGGCAGGTCGGGGGATGAGCAGTTCTTC. The chain joins TRBV5-1 to TRBJ2-1; tentatively, D is TRBD2 (6 bases). This CDR3 has 16 amino acids. Trimming cost V 0 bases and J 8 bases, with 18 bases left between them. Germline assignment: CDR1 SGHRS and CDR2 YFSETQ.

This chain joins TRBV6-5 and TRBJ1-2; 7 bases match TRBD1. Germline trimming cut 0 bases from V and 8 bases from J; bases unmatched to any gene: 6. CDR1 and CDR2 from the germline V gene are MNHEY and SVGAGI. The CDR3 runs 14 residues. The CDR3 here is CASSYSTGARGYTF. The CDR3 nucleotides are TGTGCCAGCAGTTACTCAACAGGGGCCCGGGGCTACACCTTC.

The chain has TRBV9 and TRBJ2-7; 8 bases are shared with TRBD1. The V and J ends lost 3 bases and 5 bases, in that order; junction bases with no gene match: 7. The CDR3 consists of 14 residues. Germline V gene data show CDR1 as SGDLS and CDR2 as YYNGEE. CDR3 nucleotides: TGTGCCAGCAGCGCTAGACAGGACAGGGACGAGCAGTACTTC. This encodes CASSARQDRDEQYF.

V gene TRBV12-5 combines with J gene TRBJ1-1; the match to TRBD1 covers 8 bases. The V segment lost 6 bases and the J segment 6 bases; nucleotides outside the gene matches: 6. The CDR3 spans 13 residues. Per the germline V gene, CDR1 is LGHNT and CDR2 is FRNRAP. The CDR3, as DNA: TGTGCTAGTGGGACAGGGGCGCCCCCTGAAGCTTTCTTT. Encoded protein: CASGTGAPPEAFF.

The rearrangement joins TRBV9 to TRBJ2-1, with D perhaps TRBD2 (5 bases). The CDR3 sequence is 17 residues long. Between the trimmed V and J ends, which lost 0 bases and 3 bases, there was a span of 16 bases. CDR1 SGDLS and CDR2 YYNGEE come from the germline V gene. Written as DNA, the CDR3 is TGTGCCAGCAGCGTAGGAAGGGTCCGGGGAGTCTACAATGAGCAGTTCTTC. This sequence encodes CASSVGRVRGVYNEQFF.

CDR3 protein: CASTGSGAVGREQYF. The CDR3 bases are TGTGCCAGCACCGGTAGCGGGGCAGTGGGCCGCGAGCAGTACTTC. V usage is TRBV27 and J usage is TRBJ2-7; TRBD2 aligns across 8 bases. V gave up 7 bases and J gave up 6 bases; unmatched junction bases: 14. This CDR3 is 15 amino acids long. Germline CDR1 is MNHEY and CDR2 is SMNVEV (reference sequence).

In DNA form, the CDR3 reads TGTGCCAGCAGTGAAGCGCTTCCGGGGGTGTCACCCCTCCACTTT. This codes for CASSEALPGVSPLHF. The V gene is TRBV2, the J gene TRBJ1-6, with D maybe TRBD1 (5 bases). The V gene lost 0 bases and the J gene lost 10 bases, with 13 bases spanning the gap. Germline-derived CDR1 and CDR2 are SNHLY and FYNNEI. The CDR3 covers 15 residues.

The chain has TRBV6-6 and TRBJ1-5; 8 bases match TRBD1. This CDR3 region has 15 residues. CDR1 is MNHNY and CDR2 is SVGAGI in the germline V gene (reference sequence). Trimming at V came to 5 bases and at J to 2 bases, leaving 5 bases not matched to a gene. CDR3 amino acids: CASSLDRVGNQPQHF. The DNA of the CDR3 is TGTGCCAGCAGTCTGGACAGGGTAGGCAATCAGCCCCAGCATTTT.

The chain couples TRBV10-3 to TRBJ2-7; tentative D call: TRBD1 (6 bases). The germline V gene encodes CDR1 ENHRY and CDR2 SYGVKD. The CDR3 totals 12 residues. Trimming pared 6 bases from V and 0 bases from J, leaving 6 bases between. CDR3 DNA sequence: TGTGCCATCAGGGACAGCTCCTACGAGCAGTACTTC. Protein product: CAIRDSSYEQYF.

J is TRBJ1-6 and V is TRBV27; D gene unclear. V dropped 3 bases and J dropped 7 bases, with 19 bases sitting between them. Germline loops: CDR1 MNHEY, CDR2 SMNVEV (reference sequence). There are 17 residues in the CDR3. The CDR3 sequence is CASSFSSSDTTNSPLHF. As DNA, the CDR3 is TGTGCCAGCAGTTTTTCATCTTCCGACACGACCAATTCACCCCTCCACTTT.

This sequence joins TRBV19 and TRBJ1-2; no clear D gene. Germline CDR1 is LNHDA and CDR2 is SQIVND (reference sequence). This CDR3 comprises 13 residues. Trimming removed 7 bases at V and 2 bases at J, with 11 bases between. The chain's CDR3 is CASTAQRNYGYTF. The CDR3 nucleotides are TGTGCCAGTACCGCACAGCGGAACTATGGCTACACCTTC.

The chain couples TRBV5-4 to TRBJ2-3; 12 bases map to TRBD2. The CDR3 is 13 residues long. V was clipped by 7 bases and J by 6 bases; unmatched bases: 3. Germline V CDR1 and CDR2: SGHNT, YYREEE (reference sequence). For the CDR3, the DNA is TGTGCCAGCTTACTAGCGGGGGGCGATACGCAGTATTTT. Amino acids: CASLLAGGDTQYF.

The rearrangement links TRBV6-5 to TRBJ1-3, with 7 bases aligning to TRBD1. Germline lookup yields CDR1 MNHEY and CDR2 SVGAGI. V lost 7 bases to trimming and J lost 3 bases; unmatched junction nucleotides: 3. The length of the CDR3 is 13 residues. Here the CDR3 DNA reads TGTGCCAGCAAGGGGGCAGTTGGAAACACCATATATTTT. Protein product: CASKGAVGNTIYF.

The chain couples TRBV3-1 (or the pseudogene TRBV3-2) to TRBJ1-5; 9 bases line up with TRBD1. The V gene end was trimmed by 4 bases and the J gene end by 0 bases; junction bases not matched to a gene: 7. Germline V lookup: CDR1 LGHDT, CDR2 YNNKEL (reference sequence). The CDR3 contains 17 residues. This chain's CDR3 is CASSPNAQGASNQPQHF. The CDR3 coding sequence is TGTGCCAGCAGCCCTAATGCACAGGGGGCTAGCAATCAGCCCCAGCATTTT.

In DNA form, the CDR3 reads TGTGCCAGCAGCCAAGATAAACTAGCGGGGGGCGCCTACGAGCAGTACTTC. Its protein product is CASSQDKLAGGAYEQYF. J is TRBJ2-7 and V is TRBV4-2; the match to TRBD2 covers 12 bases. Trimming removed 0 bases from V and 2 bases from J; junction bases left unmatched: 5. The CDR3 is 17 residues long. CDR1 is LGHNA, CDR2 YNFKEQ, per germline.

This clone showed up just a few times. In the same sample, other DNA sequences code for this CDR3. The genes are TRBV19 and TRBJ1-2; 8 nucleotides line up with TRBD1. Germline loops: CDR1 LNHDA, CDR2 SQIVND (reference sequence). The CDR3 contains 15 residues. J lost 2 bases, V lost 5 bases, and 7 bases had no gene match. The CDR3 protein is CASSSPDRANYGYTF. The CDR3 DNA follows: TGTGCCAGTAGTTCTCCGGACAGGGCGAACTATGGCTACACCTTC.

The genes are TRBV5-1 and TRBJ1-2; D ambiguous. The CDR3 is 16 residues long. V was shortened by 2 bases and J by 4 bases, with 18 bases between the two germline ends. Germline V CDR1 and CDR2: SGHRS, YFSETQ. The CDR3 is CASSLRPSGEGYGYTF. The CDR3, as DNA: TGCGCCAGCAGCTTAAGGCCCAGCGGGGAAGGCTATGGCTACACCTTC.

V and J are TRBV18 and TRBJ2-6; D is perhaps TRBD1 (5 bases). In germline, CDR1 is KGHSH, CDR2 LQKENI. The germline V and J ends were trimmed by 1 base and 0 bases, with 13 bases remaining between them. This CDR3 comprises 18 residues. The CDR3: CASSPQRGPYSGANVLTF. Written as DNA, the CDR3 is TGTGCCAGCTCACCACAAAGGGGCCCTTACTCTGGGGCCAACGTCCTGACTTTC.

The gene calls are TRBV11-3 and TRBJ1-1; D not resolved. V was cut by 3 bases and J by 1 base, with 9 bases left in between. The CDR3 covers 14 residues. The germline V gene has CDR1 SGHNT and CDR2 YENEEA. CDR3 in DNA: TGTGCCAGCAGCTTGGCGGGAGAGAACACTGAAGCTTTCTTT. This encodes CASSLAGENTEAFF. Full variable domain (remainder filled in from reference TRBV11-3 and TRBJ1-1): EAGVVQSPRYKIIEKKQPVAFWCNPISGHNTLYWYLQNLGQGPELLIRYENEEAVDDSQLPKDRFSAERLKGVDSTLKIQPAELGDSAVYLCASSLAGENTEAFFGQGTRLTVV.

This sequence joins TRBV4-1 and TRBJ1-2, with 7 bases aligning to TRBD1. Trimming removed 3 bases from V and 7 bases from J; junction bases left unmatched: 14. The CDR3 totals 16 residues. Germline CDR1 MGHRA, CDR2 YSYEKL. Here the CDR3 reads CASSHPNARGALGYTF. The CDR3 DNA follows: TGCGCCAGCAGCCATCCCAACGCCAGGGGGGCTCTTGGCTACACCTTC.

This clone was counted only a few times. The chain has TRBV2 and TRBJ2-1; TRBD2 agrees at 14 bases. CDR3 length equals 16 residues. The trim removed 6 bases at V and 9 bases at J, leaving 10 bases unmatched. The germline CDR1 and CDR2 sequences are SNHLY and FYNNEI. The CDR3 here is CASSDPGLAGAGEQFF. CDR3 coding DNA: TGTGCCAGCAGCGACCCGGGACTAGCGGGGGCGGGTGAGCAGTTCTTC.

V gene TRBV11-2 combines with J gene TRBJ2-7; TRBD1 agrees at 9 bases. CDR1 and CDR2 from the germline V gene are SGHAT and FQNNGV. The CDR3 extends over 15 amino acids. Trimming took 0 bases from V and 2 from J; bases not matched to a gene: 2. The CDR3 is CASSLEQGATYEQYF. CDR3 nucleotide sequence: TGTGCCAGCAGCTTAGAACAGGGGGCCACCTACGAGCAGTACTTC.

V and J are TRBV9 and TRBJ2-4; 8 bases map to TRBD1. The ends lost 1 base at V and 6 bases at J; junction bases unmatched: 6. Germline CDR1 reads SGDLS; CDR2 reads YYNGEE. The CDR3 runs to 15 residues. As DNA, the CDR3 is TGTGCCAGCAGCGTACAGGGGGCTGGGGGAAACATTCAGTACTTC. It encodes CASSVQGAGGNIQYF. The full variable domain, completed using reference TRBV9 and TRBJ2-4, is DSGVTQTPKHLITATGQRVTLRCSPRSGDLSVYWYQQSLDQGLQFLIQYYNGEERAKGNILERFSAQQFPDLHSELNLSSLELGDSALYFCASSVQGAGGNIQYFGAGTRLSVL.

The chain recombines TRBV11-2 with TRBJ2-3; 10 bases align to TRBD2. Per the germline V gene, CDR1 is SGHAT and CDR2 is FQNNGV. The CDR3 consists of 19 residues. The trim removed 1 base at V and 2 bases at J, leaving 12 bases unmatched. CDR3 sequence reads: CASSLVLYVAGGSTDTQYF. The CDR3 bases are TGTGCCAGCAGCTTAGTATTATATGTAGCGGGGGGCTCCACAGATACGCAGTATTTT.

This CDR3 is CAWSGAQETQYF. CDR3 in DNA: TGTGCCTGGAGTGGGGCCCAAGAGACCCAGTACTTC. V usage is TRBV30 and J usage is TRBJ2-5; D not certain. Between the trimmed V and J ends, which lost 1 base and 1 base, there was a span of 4 bases. CDR1 and CDR2 from the germline V gene are GTSNPN and SVGIG (reference sequence). The CDR3 length is 12 residues.

The DNA for the CDR3 is TGTGCCAGTAGTCCGGCAGACTCTTCTAACTATGGCTACACCTTC. This sequence encodes CASSPADSSNYGYTF. The chain combines TRBV19 with TRBJ1-2, with no clear D. CDR1 is LNHDA and CDR2 is SQIVND in the germline V gene (reference sequence). The CDR3 spans 15 residues. Trimming took off 5 bases at V and 0 bases at J, with 13 bases between the two ends.